This T cell receptor (beta chain) appears in the sequencing data of a study of cytomegalovirus exposure and HLA in healthy donors (dated by TCRdb to 2016 to 2017). Turning to the overall study: According to a later analysis, the roughly 120 validation repertoires were produced on the same platform as the 666 repertoires of the first cohort. High-throughput TCR immunosequencing, statistical association of individual TCRs with disease status, and machine learning were combined to predict cytomegalovirus infection status. In addition to the first cohort of roughly 670 subjects, a separate validation cohort of about 120 different subjects was used. The study aimed to test whether cataloging public T cell receptors could reveal signatures of past pathogen exposure. Broad study findings and their caveats: All 120 or so repertoires were used to score co-occurrence in the validation cohort in a later analysis, because that analysis had no HLA typing for the cohort. In a later analysis, TCRs clustered in the first cohort were found to also tend to co-occur in the roughly 120 validation repertoires, with around 94% of cluster scores above 0. In vitro tests confirmed that a few of the cytomegalovirus-associated TCR beta chains recognize cytomegalovirus antigens. The authors suggested that the approach could potentially be extended to other disease states and immunological phenotypes. Most TCR sequences were observed very rarely across donors, whereas some public TCRs were present in many individuals. The study gave a list of under 200 TCR beta chains associated with cytomegalovirus. In both the original and validation cohorts, the classifier was reported to diagnose cytomegalovirus status with high specificity and sensitivity.

Library construction relied on the immunoSEQ multiplex PCR assay. In the original analysis: A statistical classification framework was built for diagnosing cytomegalovirus status from the catalog of TCR beta chain sequences. TCRdb took over this immuneACCESS table, retaining in-frame rearrangements with V and J assigned. Such tables are incomplete; in checked studies, under half of the missing clones stem from an unresolved V gene, and the remainder is unexplained. The DNA was the basis for D and trimming; V, J and clone size are from that table. The sample table shows 200,000 or so clones, and 75% to 90% are seen once. The ten largest clones capture approximately 7% of the sample. Donors formed part of the validation cohort, which comprised about 130 subjects and was distinct from the first cohort of roughly 600 subjects. Comments on this clone: Its target antigen remains unknown. Per-base qualities were not stored, and no clone one base away is much larger.

The CDR3 runs 14 residues from the cysteine to the phenylalanine. Solely the CDR3 DNA is kept, with 42 bases framed from the first base. The germline V gene provides CDR1 SQVTM and CDR2 ANQGSEA. Here the chain combines TRBV29-1 and TRBJ1-1; TRBD1 aligns with 10 central bases. Sequenced: PBMCs. The sequence derives from a man between 18 and 35 years old in good health and CMV-seropositive. For the CDR3, the sequence is CTIIGTGENTEAFF. The nucleotide sequence is TGCACCATAATCGGGACAGGGGAGAACACTGAAGCTTTCTTT.